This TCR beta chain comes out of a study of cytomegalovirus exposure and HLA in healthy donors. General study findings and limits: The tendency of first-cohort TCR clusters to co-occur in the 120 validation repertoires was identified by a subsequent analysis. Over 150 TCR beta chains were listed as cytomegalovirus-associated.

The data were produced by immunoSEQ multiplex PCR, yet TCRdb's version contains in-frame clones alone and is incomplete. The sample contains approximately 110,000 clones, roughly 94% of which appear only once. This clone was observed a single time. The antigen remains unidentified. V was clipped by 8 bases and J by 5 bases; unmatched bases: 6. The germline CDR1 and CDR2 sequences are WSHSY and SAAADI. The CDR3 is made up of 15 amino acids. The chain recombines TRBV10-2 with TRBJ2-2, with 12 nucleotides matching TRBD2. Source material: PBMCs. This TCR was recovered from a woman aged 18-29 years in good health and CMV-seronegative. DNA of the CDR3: TGCGCCAGCGGATTGGGACTAGCGGGTACCGGGGAGCTGTTTTTT. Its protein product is CASGLGLAGTGELFF.